This TCR beta chain was obtained from a study of T cell clones after liver transplantation. For the study at large: A pre-transplant mixed lymphocyte reaction with TCRbeta sequencing defined graft-donor-reactive clones followed in post-transplant blood. At least one year of complete immunosuppression withdrawal without enzymes over twice normal defined tolerance.

The protocol was immunoSEQ multiplex PCR, while the TCRdb copy is restricted to in-frame clones and leaves out a portion. The sample includes roughly 120,000 clones, around nine tenths of them seen just once. The germline V and J ends were trimmed by 5 bases and 1 base, with 15 bases remaining between them. This CDR3 has 15 amino acids. Germline lookup yields CDR1 GTSNPN and CDR2 SVGIG (reference sequence). The rearrangement uses TRBV30 and TRBJ1-3; D is perhaps TRBD1 (5 bases). This clonotype was obtained from a human patient who received a liver transplant. The graft donor may account for some of the T cells. Here the sequenced sample was CD4+ T cells from blood, taken 12 months after liver transplant. This CDR3 reads CAWWKIRESGNTIYF. The CDR3 nucleotides read TGTGCCTGGTGGAAAATCAGGGAGTCTGGAAACACCATATATTTT.